This entry lists 23 T cell receptor beta chains sequenced from one sample in a study of technical replicates of blood from several donors. TCRdb's table, derived via immunoSEQ multiplex PCR, lists solely in-frame clones and lacks some. The sample holds fewer than 100,000 clones; about 94% are singletons and the top ten take about 0.21%. Sequencing was performed on T cells isolated from PBMCs. Every receptor here comes from a human donor in good health.

The chain has TRBV10-2 and TRBJ1-1; D is undetermined. Germline CDR1 WSHSY, CDR2 SAAADI. This CDR3 contains 12 residues. Trimming cost V 2 bases and J 5 bases, with 6 bases left between them. This CDR3 reads CASSETGTEAFF. The CDR3 DNA reads as TGCGCCAGCAGTGAGACGGGGACTGAAGCTTTCTTT.

The rearrangement links TRBV29-1 to TRBJ2-3; 14 bases are a match to TRBD2. With V trimmed by 6 bases and J by 3 bases, 8 bases remained unmatched. CDR1 and CDR2 (germline): SQVTM, ANQGSEA. The CDR3 is 16 residues long. In nucleotides, the CDR3 is TGCAGCGTCGCCGGGACTAGCGGGAGTGGGACAGATACGCAGTATTTT. It codes for CSVAGTSGSGTDTQYF.

This clone came up once. This sequence joins TRBV6-5 and TRBJ2-5; 10 bases align to TRBD2. CDR1 and CDR2 (germline): MNHEY, SVGAGI. This CDR3 is built from 15 residues. Losses at the gene ends were 2 bases for V and 4 bases for J; bases not matched to a gene: 4. The CDR3 loop is CASSYTPSGGETQYF. The CDR3 DNA reads as TGTGCCAGCAGTTACACCCCTAGCGGGGGAGAGACCCAGTACTTC.

The V call is TRBV29-1, the J call TRBJ2-3, with TRBD2 matching 7 bases. The CDR3 extends over 18 amino acids. V lost 7 bases, J lost 4 bases, and 23 bases stayed unmatched. The germline gives CDR1 SQVTM, CDR2 ANQGSEA. Here the CDR3 DNA reads TGCAGCGCCCTACGGCCGACTAGCCGTTCTCCTCTCTCAGATACGCAGTATTTT. Protein sequence: CSALRPTSRSPLSDTQYF.

The gene calls are TRBV4-1 and TRBJ1-1; perhaps TRBD1 as D (6 bases). V was trimmed by 1 base and J by 4 bases, leaving 13 bases between them. CDR1 and CDR2 from the germline V gene are MGHRA and YSYEKL. This CDR3 has 15 amino acids. CDR3 coding DNA: TGCGCCAGCAGCCAAGGCGACAGGCTGGTCACTGAAGCTTTCTTT. This codes for CASSQGDRLVTEAFF.

This sequence joins TRBV7-9 and TRBJ1-2, with D tentatively TRBD1 (6 bases). V lost 1 base and J 1 base, leaving 13 bases between the germline ends. Germline V gene data show CDR1 as SEHNR and CDR2 as FQNEAQ (reference sequence). The CDR3 extends over 16 amino acids. The CDR3 DNA reads TGTGCCAGCAGCTTAGGGACAGCGTGGAGTAACTATGGCTACACCTTC. Protein sequence: CASSLGTAWSNYGYTF.

The rearrangement uses TRBV30 and TRBJ1-5; TRBD1 matches 7 bases. J gave up 4 bases and V 4 bases, and 4 bases lay outside the gene matches. The CDR3 length is 13 residues. Germline V gives CDR1 GTSNPN, CDR2 SVGIG (reference sequence). DNA of the CDR3: TGTGCCTGGACTGAGGGGGCAAATCAGCCCCAGCATTTT. Protein product: CAWTEGANQPQHF.

The chain joins TRBV5-1 to TRBJ2-6; 9 bases fit TRBD1. Germline-derived CDR1 and CDR2 are SGHRS and YFSETQ. The CDR3 consists of 17 residues. The V segment lost 2 bases and the J segment 2 bases; nucleotides outside the gene matches: 5. The CDR3 DNA is TGCGCCAGCAGCTTTATTACAGGGGGCCCTGGGGCCAACGTCCTGACTTTC. Translating gives CASSFITGGPGANVLTF. The full variable domain, with the rest looked up from reference TRBV5-1 and TRBJ2-6, is KAGVTQTPRYLIKTRGQQVTLSCSPISGHRSVSWYQQTPGQGLQFLFEYFSETQRNKGNFPGRFSGRQFSNSRSEMNVSTLELGDSALYLCASSFITGGPGANVLTFGAGSRLTVL.

The CDR3 reads CASSFGTGRTGNTIYF. CDR3 DNA: TGCGCCAGCAGCTTTGGGACAGGTCGCACTGGAAACACCATATATTTT. This chain joins TRBV5-1 and TRBJ1-3; 8 bases line up with TRBD1. The V segment lost 2 bases and the J segment 2 bases; nucleotides outside the gene matches: 6. This CDR3 is 16 amino acids long. From germline, CDR1 is SGHRS and CDR2 YFSETQ. The full variable domain, with the rest looked up from reference TRBV5-1 and TRBJ1-3, is KAGVTQTPRYLIKTRGQQVTLSCSPISGHRSVSWYQQTPGQGLQFLFEYFSETQRNKGNFPGRFSGRQFSNSRSEMNVSTLELGDSALYLCASSFGTGRTGNTIYFGEGSWLTVV.

This chain joins TRBV5-5 and TRBJ1-2; D perhaps matches TRBD1 (5 bases). Germline assignment: CDR1 SGHKS and CDR2 YYEKEE (reference sequence). Trimming cost V 1 base and J 7 bases, with 17 bases left between them. CDR3 size: 15 residues. In DNA form, the CDR3 reads TGTGCCAGCAGCTTGTGGGGGGAGACAAAGGGTGGCTACACCTTC. Translated, it gives CASSLWGETKGGYTF.

In its sample, this clone was seen once. Within the sample, other DNA sequences also encode this same CDR3. J is TRBJ2-3 and V is TRBV7-2, with TRBD2 identical over 12 bases. Looked up from germline, CDR1 is SGHTA and CDR2 is FQGNSA. The CDR3 consists of 15 residues. Trimming at V came to 5 bases and at J to 7 bases, leaving 7 bases not matched to a gene. CDR3 DNA sequence: TGTGCCAGCAGCCAGGTTGGACTAGCGGGGAATACGCAGTATTTT. This codes for CASSQVGLAGNTQYF.

The chain links TRBV18 to TRBJ2-2; 13 nucleotides match TRBD2. The length of the CDR3 is 17 residues. CDR1 is KGHSH and CDR2 is LQKENI in the germline V gene. Trimming took 3 bases from V and 3 from J; bases not matched to a gene: 4. CDR3 sequence: CASSPWTSGSHTGELFF. The CDR3 DNA reads TGTGCCAGCTCACCTTGGACTAGCGGGAGTCACACCGGGGAGCTGTTTTTT.

The CDR3 nucleotides are TGTGCCAGCAGTTATGCCGGGACAGGAAGGGGAGACGAGCAGTACTTC. As protein: CASSYAGTGRGDEQYF. The V and J genes are TRBV6-5 and TRBJ2-7, with TRBD1 identical over 8 bases. This CDR3 is 16 amino acids long. Germline lookup yields CDR1 MNHEY and CDR2 SVGAGI. The trim removed 3 bases at V and 5 bases at J, leaving 12 bases unmatched.

The chain employs TRBV9 and TRBJ2-5; 11 nucleotides line up with TRBD2. There are 16 residues in the CDR3. V gave up 0 bases and J gave up 4 bases; unmatched junction bases: 5. Germline V lookup: CDR1 SGDLS, CDR2 YYNGEE. The CDR3 protein is CASSVGSGGAPETQYF. The CDR3 DNA sequence: TGTGCCAGCAGCGTAGGTAGCGGGGGGGCCCCAGAGACCCAGTACTTC.

In this sample, this clone turned up once. The V call is TRBV7-6, the J call TRBJ2-2; 14 bases map to TRBD2. The trim removed 2 bases at V and 2 bases at J, leaving 4 bases unmatched. Per the germline V gene, CDR1 is SGHVS and CDR2 is FNYEAQ. This CDR3 spans 18 amino acids. CDR3 in DNA: TGTGCCAGCAGCTTAACGGGACTAGCGGGAGAAAACACCGGGGAGCTGTTTTTT. Residues: CASSLTGLAGENTGELFF.

V usage is TRBV4-1 and J usage is TRBJ1-3, with 9 bases aligning to TRBD1. V lost 0 bases and J lost 2; bases outside the gene matches: 8. CDR3 length equals 18 residues. From germline, CDR1 is MGHRA and CDR2 YSYEKL. The CDR3, as DNA: TGCGCCAGCAGCCAAGAAGGGACAGGGTGGAGGGCTGGAAACACCATATATTTT. It codes for CASSQEGTGWRAGNTIYF.

The J gene is TRBJ1-2, the V gene TRBV5-1; perhaps TRBD1 as D (5 bases). The CDR3 totals 14 residues. Germline CDR1 is SGHRS and CDR2 is YFSETQ. V was clipped by 0 bases and J by 3 bases, with 9 bases between them. Here the CDR3 DNA reads TGCGCCAGCAGCTTGGCGGAGGGACACTATGGCTACACCTTC. Its translation is CASSLAEGHYGYTF.

The chain couples TRBV6-5 to TRBJ2-7, with 9 positions matching TRBD2. V trimming: 2 bases; J trimming: 6 bases; junction bases outside the gene matches: 5. The germline V gene encodes CDR1 MNHEY and CDR2 SVGAGI. CDR3 length: 14 amino acids. The CDR3 DNA reads as TGTGCCAGCAGTTACAGCGGGAGGCATATCGAGCAGTACTTC. This sequence encodes CASSYSGRHIEQYF.

The rearrangement uses TRBV29-1 and TRBJ2-3; 15 bases agree with TRBD2. V lost 7 bases, J lost 2 bases, and 7 bases stayed unmatched. The CDR3 runs 16 residues. Germline lookup yields CDR1 SQVTM and CDR2 ANQGSEA. The CDR3 sequence is CSAGTSGRRLTDTQYF. The CDR3 DNA is TGCAGCGCCGGGACTAGCGGGAGGAGGCTCACAGATACGCAGTATTTT.

V usage is TRBV18 and J usage is TRBJ2-6, with TRBD1 as a possible D gene (5 bases). Trimming left V 6 bases short and J 0 bases short, with 15 bases between. This CDR3 is built from 17 residues. CDR1 is KGHSH, CDR2 LQKENI, per germline. CDR3 nucleotide sequence: TGTGCCAGCTCCCCCAGGGATTCAGGCTCTGGGGCCAACGTCCTGACTTTC. Encoded protein: CASSPRDSGSGANVLTF.

The chain is built from TRBV2 and TRBJ2-3, with unresolved D. Germline assignment: CDR1 SNHLY and CDR2 FYNNEI. The V and J ends lost 6 bases and 0 bases respectively, with 10 bases between them. CDR3 length: 14 residues. The CDR3 DNA reads TGTGCCAGCAGGGGCTACCCTAGCACAGATACGCAGTATTTT. This gives the protein CASRGYPSTDTQYF.

The chain has TRBV6-4 and TRBJ1-5; no reliable D call. The CDR3 has 13 residues. From germline, CDR1 is MRHNA and CDR2 SNTAGT. The ends were cut back, 6 bases at V and 3 bases at J, with 9 bases in the middle. The CDR3 nucleotides are TGTGCCAGCAGAAAAGGAGCCAATCAGCCCCAGCATTTT. It specifies CASRKGANQPQHF.

The chain couples TRBV10-1 to TRBJ2-7; a possible D gene is TRBD1 (6 bases). The CDR3 is 14 amino acids. CDR1 is WNHNN and CDR2 is SYGVQD in the germline V gene (reference sequence). V shed 0 bases and J shed 4 bases, with 10 bases lying between them. DNA of the CDR3: TGCGCCAGCAGTGAGTCGCCACAGGGTTACGAGCAGTACTTC. Translating gives CASSESPQGYEQYF.